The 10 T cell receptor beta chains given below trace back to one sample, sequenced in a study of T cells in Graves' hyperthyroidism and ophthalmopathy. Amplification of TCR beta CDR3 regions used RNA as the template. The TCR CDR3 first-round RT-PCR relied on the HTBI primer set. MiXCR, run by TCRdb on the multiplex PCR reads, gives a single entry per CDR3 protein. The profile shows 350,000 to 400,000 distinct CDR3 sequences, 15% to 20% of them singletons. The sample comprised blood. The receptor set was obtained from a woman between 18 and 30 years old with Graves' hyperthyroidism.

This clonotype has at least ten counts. This CDR3 reads CSARDAGGGSRSEQYF. CDR3 nucleotides: TGCAGTGCTAGAGACGCGGGGGGTGGGTCCAGAAGCGAGCAGTACTTC. The chain carries TRBV20-1 and TRBJ2-7; TRBD2 aligns across 8 bases. In germline, CDR1 is DFQATT, CDR2 SNEGSKA (reference sequence). The trim removed 0 bases at V and 6 bases at J, leaving 13 bases unmatched. The CDR3 consists of 16 residues.

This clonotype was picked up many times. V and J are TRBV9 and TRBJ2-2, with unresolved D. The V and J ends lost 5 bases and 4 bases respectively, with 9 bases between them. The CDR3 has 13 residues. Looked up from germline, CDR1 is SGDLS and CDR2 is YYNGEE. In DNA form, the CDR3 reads TGTGCCAGCAGTCCGTTAACCACCGGGGAGCTGTTTTTT. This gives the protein CASSPLTTGELFF.

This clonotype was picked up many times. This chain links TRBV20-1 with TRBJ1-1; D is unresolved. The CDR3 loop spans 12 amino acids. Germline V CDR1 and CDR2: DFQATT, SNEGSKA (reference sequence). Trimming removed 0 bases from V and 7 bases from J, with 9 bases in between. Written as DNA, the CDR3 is TGCAGTGCTAGAGATGTTGGACTTGAAGCTTTCTTT. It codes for CSARDVGLEAFF.

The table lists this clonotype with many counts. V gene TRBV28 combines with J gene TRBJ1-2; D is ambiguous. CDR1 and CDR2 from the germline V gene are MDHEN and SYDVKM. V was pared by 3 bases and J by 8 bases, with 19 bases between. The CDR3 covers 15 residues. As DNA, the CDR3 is TGTGCCAGCAGTTTGGTACGGGTTGCGACCGCCGGCTACACCTTC. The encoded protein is CASSLVRVATAGYTF.

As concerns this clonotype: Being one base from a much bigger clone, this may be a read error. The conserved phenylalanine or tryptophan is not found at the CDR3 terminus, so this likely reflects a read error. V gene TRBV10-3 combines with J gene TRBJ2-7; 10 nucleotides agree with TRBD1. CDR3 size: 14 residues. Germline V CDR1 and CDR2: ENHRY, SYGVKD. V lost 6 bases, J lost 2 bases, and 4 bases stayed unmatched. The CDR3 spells CAIRGQGNTYEQYL. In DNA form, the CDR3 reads TGTGCCATCAGGGGACAGGGGAATACCTACGAGCAGTACTTG.

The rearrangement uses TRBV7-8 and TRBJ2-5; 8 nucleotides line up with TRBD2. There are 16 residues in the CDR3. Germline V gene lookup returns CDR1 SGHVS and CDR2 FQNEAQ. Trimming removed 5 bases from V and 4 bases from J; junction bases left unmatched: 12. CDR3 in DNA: TGTGCCAGCAGCCAACTAACGGGAGGGTTGGGAGAGACCCAGTACTTC. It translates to CASSQLTGGLGETQYF.

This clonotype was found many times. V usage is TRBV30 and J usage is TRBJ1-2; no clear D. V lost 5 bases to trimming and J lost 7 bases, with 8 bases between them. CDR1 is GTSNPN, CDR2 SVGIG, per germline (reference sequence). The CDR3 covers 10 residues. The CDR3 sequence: CAWREGGYTF. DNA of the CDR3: TGTGCCTGGCGTGAAGGTGGCTACACCTTC.

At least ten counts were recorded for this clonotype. The CDR3 DNA sequence: TGCAGTGCTAGATCCGGGACAGGGTACTACGAGCAGTACTTC. It yields the protein CSARSGTGYYEQYF. The rearrangement uses TRBV20-1 and TRBJ2-7; 9 bases line up with TRBD1. The CDR3 has 14 residues. J lost 3 bases, V lost 2 bases, and 5 bases had no gene match. Germline values: CDR1 DFQATT, CDR2 SNEGSKA (reference sequence).

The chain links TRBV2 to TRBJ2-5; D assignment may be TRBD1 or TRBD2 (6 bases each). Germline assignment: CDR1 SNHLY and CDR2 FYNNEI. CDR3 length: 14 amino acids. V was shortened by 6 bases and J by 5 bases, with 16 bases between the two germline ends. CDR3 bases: TGTGCCAGCAGCCTACAGGGCGGGGAGGAGACCCAGTACTTC. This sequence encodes CASSLQGGEETQYF.

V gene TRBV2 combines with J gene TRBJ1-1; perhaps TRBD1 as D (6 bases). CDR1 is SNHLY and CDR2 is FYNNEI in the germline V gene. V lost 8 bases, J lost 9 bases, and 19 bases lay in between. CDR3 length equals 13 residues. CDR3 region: CASDWTNREKAFF. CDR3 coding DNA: TGTGCCAGCGATTGGACTAACAGGGAAAAAGCTTTCTTT.